Listed below are T cell receptor beta chains from one sample, sequenced in a study of identical twins. TCRdb fed the 5' RACE reads into MiXCR, producing one record per CDR3 protein. The repertoire consists of about 550,000 distinct CDR3 sequences, with about 20% occurring once and the leading ten covering 0.4% to 0.6%. The sample was also linked to a second study, of yellow fever vaccine responses in identical twins.

Sequencing used CD4+ T cells sorted from blood. These receptors came from a woman younger than 35 in good health. Both conserved end residues are part of each CDR3. The order of the fields is clone size, D gene, J gene, V gene, CDR3 protein, CDR3 DNA. A D gene is named only where the DNA matches it firmly. Some rows have no size entry. The others give once, few or many, or a class for an expanded clone.

once TRBD1 TRBJ2-3 TRBV5-1 CASSLDRGDYTDTQYF TGCGCCAGCAGCTTGGACAGGGGGGATTACACAGATACGCAGTATTTT
few . TRBJ1-3 TRBV29-1 CSVGGGAGNTIYF TGCAGCGTTGGAGGAGGGGCTGGAAACACCATATATTTT
many TRBD1 TRBJ2-4 TRBV4-2 CASSQDTGTGGARYIQYF TGTGCCAGCAGCCAAGATACCGGGACAGGGGGCGCACGGTACATTCAGTACTTC
. . TRBJ2-3 TRBV6-1 CASTSRGQPTDTQYF TGTGCCAGCACCTCCAGAGGACAGCCTACAGATACGCAGTATTTT
. TRBD1 TRBJ1-2 TRBV5-1 CASSVDRASYGYTF TGCGCCAGCAGCGTGGACAGGGCGAGCTATGGCTACACCTTC
few TRBD1 TRBJ1-4 TRBV7-6 CASSLTGGSEKLFF TGTGCCAGCAGCTTAACAGGGGGCAGTGAAAAACTGTTTTTT
few . TRBJ2-1 TRBV5-1 CASTHPEGTREGSYNEQFF TGCGCCAGCACTCACCCGGAAGGGACGCGTGAGGGCTCCTACAATGAGCAGTTCTTC
few TRBD1 TRBJ2-7 TRBV12-3/TRBV12-4 CASSFRGQAYEQYF TGTGCCAGCAGTTTTAGAGGACAGGCCTACGAGCAGTACTTC
. . TRBJ1-5 TRBV28 CASRHRDLRQPQHF TGTGCCAGCAGACACCGGGACCTCCGTCAGCCCCAGCATTTT
many . TRBJ2-2 TRBV12-3/TRBV12-4 CASSLRSGTGELFF TGTGCCAGCAGCCTAAGGTCCGGAACCGGGGAGCTGTTTTTT
. TRBD2 TRBJ2-1 TRBV15 CATSTHHSGSGDEQFF TGTGCCACCAGCACTCACCATAGCGGGAGTGGGGATGAGCAGTTCTTC
. TRBD2 TRBJ2-2 TRBV9 CASSVVGGGAAGELFF TGTGCCAGCAGCGTAGTAGGCGGGGGGGCCGCCGGGGAGCTGTTTTTT
. . TRBJ2-7 TRBV6-2/TRBV6-3 CASKSSSYEQYF TGTGCCAGCAAGTCAAGCTCCTACGAGCAGTACTTC
. TRBD2 TRBJ2-5 TRBV12-3/TRBV12-4 CASSLRLAGRETQYF TGTGCCAGCAGTTTACGGCTAGCGGGGCGGGAGACCCAGTACTTC
once TRBD1 TRBJ2-1 TRBV15 CATSRDWDRGLGNEQFF TGTGCCACCAGCAGAGATTGGGACAGGGGGCTCGGCAATGAGCAGTTCTTC
. TRBD1 TRBJ2-6 TRBV2 CASSEDRPSGANVLTF TGTGCCAGCAGTGAGGACAGGCCCTCTGGGGCCAACGTCCTGACTTTC
. . TRBJ1-2 TRBV27 CASSLSGREGYTF TGTGCCAGCAGTTTATCGGGGAGGGAGGGCTACACCTTC
. TRBD1 TRBJ2-1 TRBV24-1 CATSDSNRGYNEQFF TGTGCCACCAGTGATTCCAACAGGGGTTACAATGAGCAGTTCTTC
many . TRBJ2-2 TRBV29-1 CSVLSGGGELFF TGCAGCGTTCTTTCTGGGGGCGGGGAGCTGTTTTTT
. TRBD1 TRBJ1-2 TRBV10-3 CATTPGAGGYGYTF TGTGCCACGACACCCGGGGCAGGGGGCTATGGCTACACCTTC
. . TRBJ1-2 TRBV10-3 CATATGLKYGYTF TGTGCCACCGCAACAGGGTTGAAGTATGGCTACACCTTC
few TRBD2 TRBJ2-3 TRBV15 CATSRAPGRGRYSYSTDTQYF TGTGCCACCAGCAGAGCCCCCGGGAGGGGCCGATATTCGTATAGCACAGATACGCAGTATTTT
few . TRBJ2-1 TRBV7-7 CASSPIGTGVEQFF TGTGCCAGCAGCCCCATCGGGACGGGAGTTGAGCAGTTCTTC
few TRBD1 TRBJ2-2 TRBV2 CASKGQGLGELFF TGTGCCAGCAAGGGACAGGGTCTCGGGGAGCTGTTTTTT
. . TRBJ2-5 TRBV5-1 CASQRDSQETQYF TGCGCCAGTCAAAGGGATTCCCAAGAGACCCAGTACTTC
few . TRBJ2-6 TRBV5-1 CASSLAYSSGANVLTF TGCGCCAGCAGTTTGGCCTACAGCTCTGGGGCCAACGTCCTGACTTTC
few TRBD1 TRBJ1-1 TRBV9 CASSVAGQGMNTEAFF TGTGCCAGCAGCGTAGCGGGACAGGGGATGAACACTGAAGCTTTCTTT
few . TRBJ2-7 TRBV6-5 CASSYSSGEGVHEQYF TGTGCCAGCAGTTACTCTTCGGGGGAGGGGGTCCACGAGCAGTACTTC
many . TRBJ2-1 TRBV12-3/TRBV12-4 CASSRVDNEQFF TGTGCCAGCAGTCGAGTGGACAATGAGCAGTTCTTC
many TRBD2 TRBJ2-1 TRBV7-8 CASSNGRVGSYNEQFF TGTGCCAGCAGCAACGGGAGGGTGGGGTCCTACAATGAGCAGTTCTTC
. . TRBJ2-7 TRBV12-3/TRBV12-4 CASSFGAAGRLYEQYF TGTGCCAGCAGTTTTGGGGCAGCTGGGAGGCTCTACGAGCAGTACTTC
. . TRBJ1-4 TRBV12-3/TRBV12-4 CASTRGGRLNEKLFF TGTGCCAGCACCCGAGGGGGGCGCCTTAATGAAAAACTGTTTTTT
. TRBD2 TRBJ2-3 TRBV5-1 CASSDLTSGVNTDTQYF TGCGCCAGCAGCGACTTGACTAGCGGGGTTAATACAGATACGCAGTATTTT
few TRBD1 TRBJ2-1 TRBV2 CASRNPGTGNNEQFF TGTGCCAGCAGGAACCCCGGGACAGGGAACAATGAGCAGTTCTTC
. . TRBJ2-5 TRBV24-1 CATSDPTGTPYQETQYF TGTGCCACCAGTGACCCGACCGGGACACCGTACCAAGAGACCCAGTACTTC
once . TRBJ2-5 TRBV7-7 CASSPGWDQETQYF TGTGCCAGCAGCCCCGGGTGGGACCAAGAGACCCAGTACTTC
. TRBD1 TRBJ2-1 TRBV7-9 CASSPGTGFSNEQFF TGTGCCAGCAGCCCCGGGACAGGGTTCAGCAATGAGCAGTTCTTC
few TRBD1 TRBJ1-6 TRBV5-1 CASSLVGTGAWNSPLHF TGCGCCAGCAGCTTGGTAGGGACAGGGGCCTGGAATTCACCCCTCCACTTT
few . TRBJ2-3 TRBV10-3 CAISESRGRGTDTQYF TGTGCCATCAGTGAGTCGCGAGGGCGGGGCACAGATACGCAGTATTTT
. . TRBJ1-3 TRBV9 CASSVEQTSGNTIYF TGTGCCAGCAGCGTAGAACAGACCTCTGGAAACACCATATATTTT
. TRBD2 TRBJ2-2 TRBV5-1 CASSKAGDSGELFF TGCGCCAGCTCGAAAGCGGGAGACAGCGGGGAGCTGTTTTTT
. . TRBJ2-3 TRBV21-1 CASSLQGVTLLADTQYF TGTGCCAGCAGCTTGCAGGGAGTCACGCTTCTCGCAGATACGCAGTATTTT
. . TRBJ1-5 TRBV6-1 CASSGRAGSNQPQHF TGTGCCAGCAGTGGCCGGGCAGGTAGCAATCAGCCCCAGCATTTT
. . TRBJ1-4 TRBV6-1 CASSRDRRSNEKLFF TGTGCCAGCAGCCGGGACCGTCGATCAAATGAAAAACTGTTTTTT
few . TRBJ1-4 TRBV7-2 CASRRSTNEKLFF TGTGCCAGCAGGAGATCAACTAATGAAAAACTGTTTTTT
. TRBD2 TRBJ2-6 TRBV10-3 CAIRGSTGTSNASPGANVLTF TGTGCCATCAGGGGATCTACCGGGACTAGCAACGCCTCTCCCGGGGCCAACGTCCTGACTTTC
. TRBD1 TRBJ1-1 TRBV6-1 CASSELRGGNTEAFF TGTGCCAGCAGTGAACTCAGGGGGGGGAACACTGAAGCTTTCTTT
. . TRBJ1-1 TRBV11-3 CASLGGAEAFF TGTGCCTCCCTGGGTGGGGCTGAAGCTTTCTTT
. . TRBJ2-5 TRBV6-5 CASSYSPSGYQETQYF TGTGCCAGCAGTTACTCTCCCTCAGGGTACCAAGAGACCCAGTACTTC
. . TRBJ2-3 TRBV7-2 CASSPPGRPSTDTQYF TGTGCCAGCAGCCCCCCGGGACGGCCAAGCACAGATACGCAGTATTTT
few . TRBJ1-2 TRBV6-5 CASRDTWYGYTF TGTGCCAGCAGGGACACGTGGTATGGCTACACCTTC
. . TRBJ1-1 TRBV5-6 CASNPQGPNTEAFF TGTGCCAGCAACCCACAGGGCCCGAACACTGAAGCTTTCTTT
. . TRBJ2-3 TRBV3-1 CASSPTRGVGDTQYF TGTGCCAGCAGCCCGACAAGGGGCGTAGGAGATACGCAGTATTTT
. . TRBJ1-5 TRBV4-1 CASSLYPSTGQRPSSSNQPQHF TGCGCCAGCAGCCTCTACCCCTCAACCGGACAGAGACCTTCCTCCAGCAATCAGCCCCAGCATTTT
few . TRBJ2-7 TRBV12-3/TRBV12-4 CASSFGPASSYEQYF TGTGCCAGCAGTTTCGGTCCAGCCAGTTCCTACGAGCAGTACTTC
few TRBD2 TRBJ2-3 TRBV10-3 CAISESGSRAGEKDTQYF TGTGCCATCAGTGAGTCAGGGTCTCGAGCGGGAGAAAAAGATACGCAGTATTTT
. . TRBJ2-6 TRBV3-1 CASSQVGEFSSGANVLTF TGTGCCAGCAGCCAGGTCGGGGAATTTAGCTCTGGGGCCAACGTCCTGACTTTC
few . TRBJ1-2 TRBV18 CASSPEDSYGYTF TGTGCCAGCTCACCAGAGGACAGCTATGGCTACACCTTC
. TRBD2 TRBJ2-3 TRBV3-1 CASSRLTSGGAGSDTQYF TGTGCCAGCAGCCGGCTCACTAGCGGGGGGGCAGGTTCAGATACGCAGTATTTT